One and the same sample provided the 5 T cell receptor beta chains below, sequenced in a study of T cell responses to AZD1222 COVID-19 vaccine. The data were produced by immunoSEQ multiplex PCR, yet TCRdb's version contains in-frame clones alone and is incomplete. The sample carries over 150,000 clones, 90% to 95% recorded once. Material: peripheral blood, obtained 28 days after the second AZD1222 dose. Receptor source: an adult who received the AZD1222 COVID-19 vaccine.

In DNA, the CDR3 is TGTGCCAGCAGCTTAGGCGGTCGTGGCTACACCTTC. This codes for CASSLGGRGYTF. V usage is TRBV13 and J usage is TRBJ1-2; D is uncertain. The CDR3 sequence is 12 residues long. The V and J ends lost 0 bases and 7 bases respectively, with 6 bases between them. Germline loops: CDR1 PRHDT, CDR2 FYEKMQ (reference sequence).

This clone was counted between two and nine times. The CDR3: CAWSELEGVRQPQHF. Written as DNA, the CDR3 is TGTGCCTGGAGTGAGTTAGAGGGAGTAAGACAGCCCCAGCATTTT. V is TRBV30 and J is TRBJ1-5; no definite D call. Germline V gives CDR1 GTSNPN, CDR2 SVGIG (reference sequence). The CDR3 covers 15 residues. The V end lost 1 base, the J end lost 7 bases, and 17 bases lay between the germline ends.

The chain employs TRBV27 and TRBJ1-4, with TRBD1 identical over 7 bases. Germline V gives CDR1 MNHEY, CDR2 SMNVEV (reference sequence). The CDR3 is 18 amino acids. J lost 0 bases, V lost 1 base, and 8 bases had no gene match. CDR3 sequence: CASSLYGQALPTNEKLFF. DNA of the CDR3: TGTGCCAGCAGTTTATATGGACAGGCCCTTCCAACTAATGAAAAACTGTTTTTT.

The CDR3 spells CASSRRLAERETQYF. The CDR3 bases are TGTGCCAGCAGCCGAAGACTAGCGGAGAGAGAGACCCAGTACTTC. The J gene is TRBJ2-5, the V gene TRBV3-1 (or the pseudogene TRBV3-2); 9 positions agree with TRBD2. Germline CDR1 is LGHDT and CDR2 is YNNKEL (reference sequence). The V segment lost 4 bases and the J segment 4 bases; nucleotides outside the gene matches: 7. The CDR3 is 15 amino acids.

This chain connects TRBV29-1 to TRBJ2-1, with D unresolved. CDR1 and CDR2 from the germline V gene are SQVTM and ANQGSEA. V gave up 4 bases and J gave up 5 bases, with 3 bases separating them. The CDR3 is 10 amino acids. The CDR3, as DNA: TGCAGCGTTGCCCACAATGAGCAGTTCTTC. Residues: CSVAHNEQFF.